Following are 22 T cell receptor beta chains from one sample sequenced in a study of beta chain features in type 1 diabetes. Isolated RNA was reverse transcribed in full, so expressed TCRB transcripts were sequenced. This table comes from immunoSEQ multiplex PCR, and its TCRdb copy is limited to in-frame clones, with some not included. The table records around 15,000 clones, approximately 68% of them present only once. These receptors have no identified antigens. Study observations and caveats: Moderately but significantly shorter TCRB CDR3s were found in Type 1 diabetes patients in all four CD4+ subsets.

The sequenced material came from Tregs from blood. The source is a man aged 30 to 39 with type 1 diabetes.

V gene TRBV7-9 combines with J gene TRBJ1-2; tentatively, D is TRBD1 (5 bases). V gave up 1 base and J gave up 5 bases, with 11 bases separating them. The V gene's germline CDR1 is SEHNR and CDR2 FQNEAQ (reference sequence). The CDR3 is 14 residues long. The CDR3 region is CASSLGAGPYGYTF. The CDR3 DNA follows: TGTGCCAGCAGCTTAGGGGCAGGGCCATATGGCTACACCTTC.

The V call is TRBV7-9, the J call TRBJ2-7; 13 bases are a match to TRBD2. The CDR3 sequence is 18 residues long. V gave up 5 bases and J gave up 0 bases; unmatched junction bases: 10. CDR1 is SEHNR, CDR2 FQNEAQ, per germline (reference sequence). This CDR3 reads CASSPGTSGGVSSYEQYF. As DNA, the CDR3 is TGTGCCAGCAGCCCCGGAACTAGCGGGGGGGTGAGCTCCTACGAGCAGTACTTC.

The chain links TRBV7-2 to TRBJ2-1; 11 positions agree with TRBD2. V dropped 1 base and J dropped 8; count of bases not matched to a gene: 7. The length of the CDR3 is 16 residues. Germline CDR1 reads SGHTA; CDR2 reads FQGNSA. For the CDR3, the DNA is TGTGCCAGCAGCTTAGGGAGACTAGCGGGGATCGATGAGCAGTTCTTC. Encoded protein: CASSLGRLAGIDEQFF.

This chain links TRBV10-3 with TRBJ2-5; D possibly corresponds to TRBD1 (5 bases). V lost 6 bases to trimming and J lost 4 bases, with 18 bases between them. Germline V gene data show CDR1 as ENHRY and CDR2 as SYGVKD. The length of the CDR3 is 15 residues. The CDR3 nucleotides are TGTGCCATCAGCAGTTATGCAGGGCGTCTAGAGACCCAGTACTTC. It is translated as CAISSYAGRLETQYF.

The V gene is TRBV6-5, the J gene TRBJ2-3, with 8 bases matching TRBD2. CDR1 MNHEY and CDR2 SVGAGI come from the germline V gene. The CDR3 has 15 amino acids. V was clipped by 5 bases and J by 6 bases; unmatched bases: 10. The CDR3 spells CASSPLSGALDTQYF. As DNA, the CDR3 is TGTGCCAGCAGTCCCCTTAGCGGGGCCCTGGATACGCAGTATTTT.

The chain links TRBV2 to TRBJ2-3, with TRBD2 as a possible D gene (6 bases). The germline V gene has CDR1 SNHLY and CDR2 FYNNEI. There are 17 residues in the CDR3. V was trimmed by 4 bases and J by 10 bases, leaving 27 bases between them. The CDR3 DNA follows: TGTGCCAGCAGTGTCGTCGAAGCCGGGACTGTCCCATTTGCGCAGTATTTT. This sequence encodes CASSVVEAGTVPFAQYF.

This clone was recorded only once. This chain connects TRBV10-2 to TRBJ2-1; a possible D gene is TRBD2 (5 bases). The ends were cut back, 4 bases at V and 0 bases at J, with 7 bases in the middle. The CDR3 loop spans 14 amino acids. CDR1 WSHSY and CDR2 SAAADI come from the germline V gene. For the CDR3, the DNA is TGCGCCAGCAGTGTAGGGAGCTCCTACAATGAGCAGTTCTTC. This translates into CASSVGSSYNEQFF.

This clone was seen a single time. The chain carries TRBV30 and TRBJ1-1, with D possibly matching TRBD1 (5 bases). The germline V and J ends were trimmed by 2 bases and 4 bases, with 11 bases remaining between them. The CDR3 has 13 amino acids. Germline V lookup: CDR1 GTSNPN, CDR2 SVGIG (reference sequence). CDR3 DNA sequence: TGTGCCTGGAGTCCGACAGCGGGCACTGAAGCTTTCTTT. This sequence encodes CAWSPTAGTEAFF.

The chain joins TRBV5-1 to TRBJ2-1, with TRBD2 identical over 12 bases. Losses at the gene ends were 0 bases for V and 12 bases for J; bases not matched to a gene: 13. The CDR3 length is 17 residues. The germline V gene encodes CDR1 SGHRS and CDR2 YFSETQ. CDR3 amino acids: CASSLAGASGRATGQFF. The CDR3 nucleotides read TGCGCCAGCAGCTTGGCCGGGGCTAGCGGGAGGGCAACAGGGCAGTTCTTC.

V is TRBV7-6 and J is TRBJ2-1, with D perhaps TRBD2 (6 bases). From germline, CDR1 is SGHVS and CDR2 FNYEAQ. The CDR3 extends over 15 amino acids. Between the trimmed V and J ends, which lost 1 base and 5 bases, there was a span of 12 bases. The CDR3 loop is CASSLGPSANNEQFF. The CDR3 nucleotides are TGTGCCAGCAGCTTAGGTCCTAGCGCGAACAATGAGCAGTTCTTC.

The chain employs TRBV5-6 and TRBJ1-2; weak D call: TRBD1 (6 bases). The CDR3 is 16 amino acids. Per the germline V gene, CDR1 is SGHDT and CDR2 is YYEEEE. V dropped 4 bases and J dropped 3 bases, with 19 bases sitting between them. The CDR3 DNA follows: TGTGCCAGCAGCCCAGTTACGGGGGGCGCCGACTATGGCTACACCTTC. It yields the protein CASSPVTGGADYGYTF.

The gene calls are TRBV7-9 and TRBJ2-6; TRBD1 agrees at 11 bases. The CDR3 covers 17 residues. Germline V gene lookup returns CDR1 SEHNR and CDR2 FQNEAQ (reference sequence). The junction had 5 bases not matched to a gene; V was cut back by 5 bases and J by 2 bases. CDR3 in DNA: TGTGCCAGCAGCCCCGGACAGGGGGCCGCTGGGGCCAACGTCCTGACTTTC. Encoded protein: CASSPGQGAAGANVLTF.

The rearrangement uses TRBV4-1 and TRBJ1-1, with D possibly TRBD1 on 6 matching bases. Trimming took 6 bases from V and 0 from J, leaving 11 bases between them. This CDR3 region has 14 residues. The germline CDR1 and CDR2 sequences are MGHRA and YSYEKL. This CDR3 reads CASRSGTMNTEAFF. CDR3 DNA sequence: TGCGCCAGCAGAAGCGGGACAATGAACACTGAAGCTTTCTTT.

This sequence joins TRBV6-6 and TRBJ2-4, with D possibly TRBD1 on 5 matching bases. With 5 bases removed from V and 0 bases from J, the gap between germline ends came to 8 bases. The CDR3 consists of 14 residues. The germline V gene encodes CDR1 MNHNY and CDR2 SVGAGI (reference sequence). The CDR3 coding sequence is TGTGCCAGCAGTCCGACAGTAGCCAAAAACATTCAGTACTTC. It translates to CASSPTVAKNIQYF.

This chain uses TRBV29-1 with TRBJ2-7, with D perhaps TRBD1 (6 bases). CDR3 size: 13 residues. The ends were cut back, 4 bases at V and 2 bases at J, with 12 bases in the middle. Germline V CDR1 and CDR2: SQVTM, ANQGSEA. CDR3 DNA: TGCAGCGTTGCCGGGACACTCGCCTACGAGCAGTACTTC. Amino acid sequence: CSVAGTLAYEQYF.

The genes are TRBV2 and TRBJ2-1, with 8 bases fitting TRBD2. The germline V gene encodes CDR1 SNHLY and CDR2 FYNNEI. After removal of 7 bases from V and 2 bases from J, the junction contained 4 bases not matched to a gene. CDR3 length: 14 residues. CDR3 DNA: TGTGCCAGCAACGAGCGGGAGACCTACAATGAGCAGTTCTTC. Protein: CASNERETYNEQFF. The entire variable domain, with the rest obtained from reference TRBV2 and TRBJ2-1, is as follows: EPEVTQTPSHQVTQMGQEVILRCVPISNHLYFYWYRQILGQKVEFLVSFYNNEISEKSEIFDDQFSVERPDGSNFTLKIRSTKLEDSAMYFCASNERETYNEQFFGPGTRLTVL.

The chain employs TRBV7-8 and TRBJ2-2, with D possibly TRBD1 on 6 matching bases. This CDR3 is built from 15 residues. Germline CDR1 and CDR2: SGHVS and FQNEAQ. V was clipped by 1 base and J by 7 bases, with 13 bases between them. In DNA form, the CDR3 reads TGTGCCAGCAGCTTAGAAGGGGGAGAGGTCGGGGAGCTGTTTTTT. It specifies CASSLEGGEVGELFF.

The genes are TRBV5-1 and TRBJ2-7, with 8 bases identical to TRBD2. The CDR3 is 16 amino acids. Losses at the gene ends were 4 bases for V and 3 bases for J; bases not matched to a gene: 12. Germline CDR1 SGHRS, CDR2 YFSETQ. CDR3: CASSPTTGTRVYEQYF. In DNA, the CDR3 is TGCGCCAGCAGCCCCACGACCGGGACTAGGGTCTACGAGCAGTACTTC.

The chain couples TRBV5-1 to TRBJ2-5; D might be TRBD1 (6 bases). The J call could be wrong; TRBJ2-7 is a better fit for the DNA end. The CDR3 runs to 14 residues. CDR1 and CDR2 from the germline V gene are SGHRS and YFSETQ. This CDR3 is CASALETGSYEQYF. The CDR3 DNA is TGCGCCAGCGCTCTAGAGACAGGTTCCTACGAGCAGTACTTC.

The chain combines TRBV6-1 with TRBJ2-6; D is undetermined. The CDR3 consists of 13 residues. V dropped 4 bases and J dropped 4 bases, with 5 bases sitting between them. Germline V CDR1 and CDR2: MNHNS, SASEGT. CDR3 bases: TGTGCCAGCAGTGGGCTCGGGGCCAACGTCCTGACTTTC. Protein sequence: CASSGLGANVLTF.

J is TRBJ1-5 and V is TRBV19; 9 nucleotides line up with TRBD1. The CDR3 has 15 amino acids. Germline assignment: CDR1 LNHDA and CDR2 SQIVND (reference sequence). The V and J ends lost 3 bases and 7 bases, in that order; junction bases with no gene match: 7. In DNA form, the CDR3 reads TGTGCCAGTAGTATCCCCACAGGGGGCTTGCAGCCCCAGCATTTT. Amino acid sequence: CASSIPTGGLQPQHF. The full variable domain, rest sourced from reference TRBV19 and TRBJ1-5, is DGGITQSPKYLFRKEGQNVTLSCEQNLNHDAMYWYRQDPGQGLRLIYYSQIVNDFQKGDIAEGYSVSREKKESFPLTVTSAQKNPTAFYLCASSIPTGGLQPQHFGDGTRLSIL.

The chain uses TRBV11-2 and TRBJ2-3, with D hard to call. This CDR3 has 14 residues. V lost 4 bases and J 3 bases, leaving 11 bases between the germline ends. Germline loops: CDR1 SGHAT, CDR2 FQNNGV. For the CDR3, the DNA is TGTGCCAGCAGCTCCACTTTCGTGACAGATACGCAGTATTTT. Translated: CASSSTFVTDTQYF.